These 12 T cell receptor beta chains were all obtained from the same sample, sequenced in a study of blood T cell repertoires in COVID-19. The assay was immunoSEQ multiplex PCR, and TCRdb's table has in-frame clones only and misses some. The sample shows 150,000 to 200,000 clones, over 70% of them seen only once. The source material was peripheral blood. The receptors were sampled from a man between 65 and 85 years old with acute or convalescent COVID-19.

V gene TRBV5-4 combines with J gene TRBJ2-3; weak D call: TRBD2 (7 bases). The CDR3 contains 15 residues. Germline CDR1 reads SGHNT; CDR2 reads YYREEE (reference sequence). V was trimmed by 4 bases and J by 4 bases, leaving 16 bases between them. The chain's CDR3 is CASSRWEGGADTQYF. CDR3 nucleotides: TGTGCCAGCAGCCGGTGGGAGGGGGGCGCAGATACGCAGTATTTT.

The chain is built from TRBV11-3 and TRBJ2-5; 8 bases line up with TRBD1. Unmatched junction bases numbered 8, after V lost 5 bases and J lost 3 bases. CDR1 and CDR2 from the germline V gene are SGHNT and YENEEA. The CDR3 consists of 15 residues. CDR3 amino acids: CASSPGTGGEETQYF. The CDR3 nucleotides read TGTGCCAGCAGCCCAGGGACAGGCGGAGAAGAGACCCAGTACTTC.

The genes are TRBV30 and TRBJ1-2, with TRBD1 as a possible D gene (5 bases). CDR3 length: 15 residues. Germline loops: CDR1 GTSNPN, CDR2 SVGIG (reference sequence). V gave up 3 bases and J gave up 4 bases, with 18 bases separating them. This CDR3 reads CAWRNVGQGGYGYTF. CDR3 nucleotides: TGTGCCTGGAGGAATGTTGGCCAGGGAGGCTATGGCTACACCTTC. Variable domain in full (rest from reference TRBV30 and TRBJ1-2): SQTIHQWPATLVQPVGSPLSLECTVEGTSNPNLYWYRQAAGRGLQLLFYSVGIGQISSEVPQNLSASRPQDRQFILSSKKLLLSDSGFYLCAWRNVGQGGYGYTFGSGTRLTVV.

The chain combines TRBV9 with TRBJ1-1; a possible D gene is TRBD1 (5 bases). Trimming shortened V by 2 bases and J by 4 bases, and 9 bases separated the two germline ends. The CDR3 totals 13 residues. Germline-derived CDR1 and CDR2 are SGDLS and YYNGEE. The DNA for the CDR3 is TGTGCCAGCAGCGTGTCAGGGATCACTGAAGCTTTCTTT. It translates to CASSVSGITEAFF.

The chain links TRBV12-3 or TRBV12-4 to TRBJ2-1; no clear D. This CDR3 comprises 13 residues. V was clipped by 5 bases and J by 6 bases, with 11 bases between them. The CDR3 sequence: CASSPTEVNEQFF. The CDR3 bases are TGTGCCAGCAGTCCAACCGAGGTCAATGAGCAGTTCTTC.

This clone has just a few counts. The gene calls are TRBV28 and TRBJ1-6; 10 bases map to TRBD1. The CDR3 loop spans 15 amino acids. V dropped 5 bases and J dropped 4; count of bases not matched to a gene: 2. Per germline, CDR1 MDHEN and CDR2 SYDVKM. This CDR3 reads CASSRTGGYNSPLHF. The CDR3 region has the DNA TGTGCCAGCAGTCGGACAGGGGGTTATAATTCACCCCTCCACTTT.

The rearrangement joins TRBV6-1 to TRBJ2-2, with 10 bases that match TRBD1. This CDR3 contains 16 residues. CDR1 and CDR2 from the germline V gene are MNHNS and SASEGT. Trimming removed 3 bases from V and 8 bases from J; junction bases left unmatched: 9. The CDR3 nucleotides read TGTGCCAGCAGTGAGTCGGACAGGGGGAACCGTGGGGAGCTGTTTTTT. It translates to CASSESDRGNRGELFF.

V usage is TRBV19 and J usage is TRBJ1-2; TRBD1 matches at 7 bases. The CDR3 is made up of 14 amino acids. Germline CDR1 is LNHDA and CDR2 is SQIVND (reference sequence). V lost 5 bases and J lost 2; bases outside the gene matches: 5. The CDR3 here is CASSPPQGNYGYTF. For the CDR3, the DNA is TGTGCCAGTAGTCCCCCACAGGGGAACTATGGCTACACCTTC.

The genes are TRBV5-4 and TRBJ2-2; 14 bases fit TRBD2. Per germline, CDR1 SGHNT and CDR2 YYREEE (reference sequence). The CDR3 contains 19 residues. V lost 4 bases to trimming and J lost 6 bases; unmatched junction nucleotides: 14. The CDR3 DNA is TGTGCCAGCAGCCTTGGGACAGCCCGGACTAGCGGGAGGTCCGGGGAGCTGTTTTTT. It codes for CASSLGTARTSGRSGELFF. The complete variable domain, with remaining parts taken from reference TRBV5-4 and TRBJ2-2, reads ETGVTQSPTHLIKTRGQQVTLRCSSQSGHNTVSWYQQALGQGPQFIFQYYREEENGRGNFPPRFSGLQFPNYSSELNVNALELDDSALYLCASSLGTARTSGRSGELFFGEGSRLTVL.

This rearrangement joins TRBV6-5 to TRBJ2-3; TRBD1 is a possible D gene (5 bases). This CDR3 contains 13 residues. CDR1 is MNHEY, CDR2 SVGAGI, per germline. The V end was cut by 7 bases, the J end by 2 bases, with 10 bases between. The CDR3 sequence is CASTDTVTDTQYF. As DNA, the CDR3 is TGTGCCAGCACGGACACAGTCACAGATACGCAGTATTTT.

The chain has TRBV11-2 and TRBJ1-2, with 7 bases identical to TRBD1. Germline trimming cut 2 bases from V and 4 bases from J; bases unmatched to any gene: 1. Germline CDR1 SGHAT, CDR2 FQNNGV. The CDR3 has 13 residues. CDR3 sequence: CASSLQGGYGYTF. As DNA, the CDR3 is TGTGCCAGCAGCTTACAGGGGGGCTATGGCTACACCTTC. The full variable domain, in which reference TRBV11-2 and TRBJ1-2 provide the parts outside the CDR3, is EAGVAQSPRYKIIEKRQSVAFWCNPISGHATLYWYQQILGQGPKLLIQFQNNGVVDDSQLPKDRFSAERLKGVDSTLKIQPAKLEDSAVYLCASSLQGGYGYTFGSGTRLTVV.

The table lists this clone with a few counts. The rearrangement uses TRBV7-9 and TRBJ2-7; D might be TRBD2 (6 bases). V was pared by 4 bases and J by 2 bases, with 12 bases between. There are 14 residues in the CDR3. Germline loops: CDR1 SEHNR, CDR2 FQNEAQ (reference sequence). CDR3 loop: CASSSPGLAYEQYF. The CDR3 nucleotides read TGTGCCAGCAGCTCCCCGGGACTGGCCTACGAGCAGTACTTC.